These T cell receptor beta chains were read from a single sample in a study of metastatic and nonmetastatic thyroid tumors. TCRdb re-called the PCR reads via MiXCR. This table has 27,000 or so clones, around 25% appearing once. Input material: blood. These receptors were taken from a female donor with papillary thyroid cancer or a benign thyroid nodule (not recorded which). Some clones in this sample may be carry-over from other donors' samples. Each CDR3 is given with its conserved first and last residue. D genes are given only for firm matches. Clone sizes are given selectively: once, few, many, or a class where the clone is expanded.

j_gene | v_gene | d_gene | abundance | CDR3nt | CDR3aa
TRBJ1-2 | TRBV6-1 | - | - | TGTGCCAGCAGTGAAAGGGGGGGAGTGGGGTATGGCTACACCTTC | CASSERGGVGYGYTF
TRBJ2-7 | TRBV28 | - | few | TGTGCCAGCAGCCCATCCGTTATGGTGGTCTACGAGCAGTACTTC | CASSPSVMVVYEQYF
TRBJ1-1 | TRBV6-4 | - | few | TGTGTCAGCAAACGGATTGTAGAGGGGCCTAACACTGAAGCTCTCTTT | CVSKRIVEGPNTEALF
TRBJ2-5 | TRBV30 | TRBD2 | - | TGTGCCTGGAGTGTGGGGCTAGCGGCTGGGGTGGAGACCCAGTACTTC | CAWSVGLAAGVETQYF
TRBJ1-1 | TRBV20-1 | - | many | TGCAGTGCTAGGAAAGGAATTACGGGTGAAGCTTTCTTT | CSARKGITGEAFF
TRBJ1-2 | TRBV20-1 | - | - | TGCAGTGCTAGGTCTGAGGTTTTGGGGTATGGCTACACCTTC | CSARSEVLGYGYTF
TRBJ2-2 | TRBV7-8 | - | many | TGTGCCAGCAAGCCAGGCAGGGAACTAAACACCGGGGAGCTGTTTTTT | CASKPGRELNTGELFF
TRBJ2-3 | TRBV7-9 | TRBD1 | many | TGTGCCAGCAGCTTTGGGACAGGGGGTAGGTCAGATACGCAGTATTTT | CASSFGTGGRSDTQYF
TRBJ1-2 | TRBV9 | - | - | TGTGCCAGCAGCCCCGGCGAGGTACAAGGCTATGGCTACACCTTC | CASSPGEVQGYGYTF
TRBJ2-1 | TRBV5-4 | - | - | TGTGCCAGCAGCAGGGACATCAGCGCAACTGAGCAGTTCTTC | CASSRDISATEQFF
TRBJ2-5 | TRBV20-1 | TRBD2 | many | TGCAGTGCTAGAGATCAGACTAGCGGGAGTATGAGGGTTAATCTGGAGACCCAGTACTTC | CSARDQTSGSMRVNLETQYF
TRBJ1-5 | TRBV20-1 | TRBD1 | medium-sized | TGCAGTGCCATTGACAGGGCTTTCAATCAGCCCCAGCATTTT | CSAIDRAFNQPQHF
TRBJ2-1 | TRBV11-2 | TRBD1 | - | TGTGCCAGCAGCGCCCGGCCCCTCGCGACAGGGCACAATGAGCAGTTCTTC | CASSARPLATGHNEQFF
TRBJ2-7 | TRBV5-1 | TRBD2 | - | TGCGCCAGCAGCTTGGCTGGACTAGCGGGAGCCTACGAGCAGTACTTC | CASSLAGLAGAYEQYF
TRBJ2-1 | TRBV20-1 | TRBD2 | - | TGCAGTGCTAGTCAGGCTAGCGGGATGAGGAATGAGCAGTTCTTC | CSASQASGMRNEQFF
TRBJ2-5 | TRBV7-8 | TRBD2 | - | TGTGCCAGCGGATCCTCCGTGACTAGCGGCTACCAAGAGACCCAGTACTTC | CASGSSVTSGYQETQYF
TRBJ2-7 | TRBV30 | - | - | TGTGCCTGGAGAGTGGGAGCGATTGAGCAGTACTTC | CAWRVGAIEQYF
TRBJ1-2 | TRBV30 | TRBD1 | many | TGTGCCTGGAGCCAGGGGGGGGGGCATGGCTACACCTTC | CAWSQGGGHGYTF
TRBJ1-2 | TRBV30 | TRBD1 | - | TGTGCCTGGAGCCGACAGGGAAGCGGCTACACCTTC | CAWSRQGSGYTF
TRBJ2-7 | TRBV7-2 | - | once | TGTGCCAGCAGCTTACCCAGGGTGAGGGCCTACGAGCAGTACTTC | CASSLPRVRAYEQYF
TRBJ1-5 | TRBV7-9 | TRBD1 | many | TGTGCCAGCAGCCGGACAGGGGGCCGAGGTCAGCCCCAGCATTTT | CASSRTGGRGQPQHF
TRBJ2-5 | TRBV20-1 | - | - | TGCAGTCATCTGGGCAAAAAGACCCAGTACTTC | CSHLGKKTQYF
TRBJ1-1 | TRBV28 | - | medium-sized | TGTGCCAGTAGGGGAATTTGGGCCACTGAAGCTTTCTTT | CASRGIWATEAFF
TRBJ1-2 | TRBV20-1 | - | - | TGCAGTGCTAGCCGGCCCTCGGAATATGGCTACACCTTC | CSASRPSEYGYTF
TRBJ2-5 | TRBV6-1 | - | many | TGTGCCAGCAGTACCCGGGGTCAAGAGACCCAGTACTTC | CASSTRGQETQYF
TRBJ2-3 | TRBV28 | TRBD1 | medium-sized | TGTGCCAGCCGCAACCCGGGACAGGGAACAGATACGCAGTATTTT | CASRNPGQGTDTQYF
TRBJ1-2 | TRBV19 | - | - | TGTGCCAGTAGTTACAGGGAGGACTATGGCTACACCTTC | CASSYREDYGYTF
TRBJ1-1 | TRBV9 | - | many | TGTGCCAGCAGCGCCAATCCAAGATCCTCCACTGAAGCTTTCTTT | CASSANPRSSTEAFF
TRBJ2-6 | TRBV4-2 | - | - | TGTGCCAGCAACCAAGGCGGCTATGGCGGGCGGGGGGCCAACGTCCTGACTTTC | CASNQGGYGGRGANVLTF
TRBJ2-7 | TRBV18 | TRBD2 | few | TGTGCCAGCTCACCACGGGCTAGCGGATCATACGAGCAGTACTTC | CASSPRASGSYEQYF
TRBJ1-6 | TRBV4-1 | - | many | TGCGCCAGCAGCCAAGTTACAAGGCGGTCACCCCTCCACTTT | CASSQVTRRSPLHF
TRBJ2-1 | TRBV7-3 | TRBD2 | many | TGTGCCAGCAGCTTAACTAGCGGGGCCTCCTACAATGAGCAGTTCTTC | CASSLTSGASYNEQFF
TRBJ1-2 | TRBV2 | - | - | TGTGCCAGCAGTGCTAGGTATGGCTACACCTTC | CASSARYGYTF
TRBJ2-3 | TRBV11-2 | - | - | TGTGCCAGCAGCTTATACGCTCTAGCGCAAGATACGCAGTATTTT | CASSLYALAQDTQYF
TRBJ2-1 | TRBV9 | - | many | TGTGCCAGCAGCGTAGAAGGTTCAGGGTACAATGAGCAGTTCTTC | CASSVEGSGYNEQFF
TRBJ2-7 | TRBV5-5 | - | many | TGTGCCAGCAGCCTCAGGGGGCTAGCGGGCTACGAGCAGTACTTC | CASSLRGLAGYEQYF
TRBJ2-5 | TRBV4-2 | TRBD2 | - | TGTGCCAGCAGCCCTTTAATGGCGGGAGGTCGGGAGACCCAGTACTTC | CASSPLMAGGRETQYF
TRBJ2-7 | TRBV20-1 | - | - | TGCAGTGCTAGAGATGGGTCAACCTACGAGCAGTACTTC | CSARDGSTYEQYF
TRBJ2-6 | TRBV5-6 | - | once | TGTGCCAGCAGCTTGGAAACGGGGCGTCCTTGGTCCAACGTCCTGACTTTC | CASSLETGRPWSNVLTF
TRBJ2-3 | TRBV28 | - | - | TGTGCCAGCAGTTCCCGTCTGGCGGGGAGAAAAGATACGCATTATTTT | CASSSRLAGRKDTHYF
TRBJ2-1 | TRBV5-1 | - | - | TGCGCCAGCAGCTTGGTGGGGATCTCCTACAATGAGCAGTTCTTC | CASSLVGISYNEQFF
TRBJ2-5 | TRBV7-7 | TRBD2 | many | TGTGCTAGCAGCTTAGGACTAGCGGGAGCTTCGGAGACCCAGTACTTC | CASSLGLAGASETQYF
TRBJ2-1 | TRBV6-2/TRBV6-3 | - | many | TGTGCCAGCAGTTTGTCCGCGGGTGAGCAGTTCTTC | CASSLSAGEQFF
TRBJ2-3 | TRBV24-1 | - | medium-sized | TGTGCCACCAGTGATAACAGAGGGAGGACAGATACGCAGTATTTT | CATSDNRGRTDTQYF
TRBJ2-1 | TRBV10-2 | - | many | TGCGCCAGCAGTGTTCTTCGTCTAGCGCACAATGAGCAGTTCTTC | CASSVLRLAHNEQFF
TRBJ1-1 | TRBV12-3/TRBV12-4 | - | few | TGTGCCAGCAGTTGGCGGAGTTCGAACACTGAAGCTTTCTTT | CASSWRSSNTEAFF
TRBJ1-2 | TRBV9 | - | - | TGTGCCAGCAGCGTAGTGGGGGGAGCGGGGGCTGGCTATGGCTACACCTTC | CASSVVGGAGAGYGYTF
TRBJ2-5 | TRBV7-2 | - | many | TGTGCCAGCAGCTTACCCGGGGAGACCCAGTACTTC | CASSLPGETQYF
TRBJ2-1 | TRBV25-1 | - | many | TGTGCCAGCAGTGAAGGAAGAGGGGTCAATGAGCAGTTCTTC | CASSEGRGVNEQFF
TRBJ1-3 | TRBV5-1 | TRBD1 | - | TGCGCCAGCAGCTTTGGGGACAGTTCTGGAAACACCATATATTTT | CASSFGDSSGNTIYF
TRBJ1-5 | TRBV6-2/TRBV6-3 | - | few | TGTGCCAGCGCATATACCCCGGGACGCCGTAGCAATCAGCCCCAGCATTTT | CASAYTPGRRSNQPQHF
TRBJ1-5 | TRBV2 | - | few | TGTGCCAGCAGTGAACTGGGGGGGCTCAATCAGCCCCAGCATTTT | CASSELGGLNQPQHF
TRBJ2-2 | TRBV7-9 | TRBD1 | many | TGTGCCAGCAGCCGACAAGGACAGGGCACCGGGGAGCTGTTTTTT | CASSRQGQGTGELFF